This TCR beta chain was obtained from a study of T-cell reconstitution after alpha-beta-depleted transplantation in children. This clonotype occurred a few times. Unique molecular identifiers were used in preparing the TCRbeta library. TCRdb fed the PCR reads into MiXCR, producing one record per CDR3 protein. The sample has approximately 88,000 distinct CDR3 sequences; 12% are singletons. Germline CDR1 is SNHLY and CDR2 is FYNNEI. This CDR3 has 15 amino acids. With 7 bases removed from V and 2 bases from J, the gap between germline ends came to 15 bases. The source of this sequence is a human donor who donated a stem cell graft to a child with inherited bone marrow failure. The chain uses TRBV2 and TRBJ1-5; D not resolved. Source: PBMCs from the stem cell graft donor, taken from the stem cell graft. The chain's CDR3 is CASTERVVGNQPQHF. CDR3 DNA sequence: TGTGCCAGCACTGAGAGGGTGGTAGGCAATCAGCCCCAGCATTTT.